This entry lists 26 T cell receptor beta chains sequenced from one sample in a study of OX40 agonist ivuxolimab in advanced cancers. The library was prepared using the immunoSEQ multiplex PCR assay. This immuneACCESS table, as held by TCRdb, lists in-frame sequences with V and J called but not all clones. Of the missing ones, under half trace to an unresolved V gene in checked studies; the others have no known cause. The sample table contains 40,000 or so clones; only one count was recorded for 82% of them. The top ten clones comprise 2% to 2.5% of the sample. The sequences come from CD4+ or CD8+ T cells sorted from blood, collected in a trial of the OX40 agonist ivuxolimab. These receptor sequences come from an adult with an advanced solid tumor such as melanoma, head and neck, liver or kidney cancer.

The CDR3 bases are TGCAGTGGAGGGAGGCAAGAGACCCAGTACTTC. It encodes CSGGRQETQYF. The rearrangement uses TRBV20-1 and TRBJ2-5; D possibly corresponds to TRBD2 (6 bases). The V gene's germline CDR1 is DFQATT and CDR2 SNEGSKA (reference sequence). V shed 7 bases and J shed 2 bases, with 8 bases lying between them. The CDR3 contains 11 residues.

The chain recombines TRBV7-3 with TRBJ2-3; 7 bases fit TRBD2. This CDR3 comprises 19 residues. V shed 1 base and J 0 bases; nucleotides not matched to a gene: 13. Germline CDR1 is SGHTA and CDR2 is FQGTGA. In DNA form, the CDR3 reads TGTGCCAGCAGCTTAATAGTCCTAGCGGCTTATACTAGCACAGATACGCAGTATTTT. Translating it yields CASSLIVLAAYTSTDTQYF.

The genes are TRBV5-8 and TRBJ2-1; the D gene is possibly TRBD1 (5 bases). The CDR3 spans 14 residues. Trimming took 4 bases from V and 8 from J, leaving 16 bases between them. Germline lookup yields CDR1 SGHTS and CDR2 YDEGEE. CDR3: CASSQRTGIDEQFF. The CDR3 DNA is TGTGCCAGCAGCCAACGTACAGGAATCGATGAGCAGTTCTTC.

About this clone itself: Other DNA sequences within the sample encode an identical CDR3. The DNA of the CDR3 is TGTGCCAGCTCGCGCTTGGGAGAGACCCAGTACTTC. Translated: CASSRLGETQYF. V gene TRBV18 combines with J gene TRBJ2-5; no reliable D call. The germline V gene encodes CDR1 KGHSH and CDR2 LQKENI. Trimming stripped 6 bases from V and 4 bases from J, with 9 bases between. This CDR3 region has 12 residues.

The V gene is TRBV27, the J gene TRBJ1-2, with 8 positions matching TRBD1. CDR3 length equals 13 residues. CDR1 is MNHEY and CDR2 is SMNVEV in the germline V gene (reference sequence). Unmatched junction bases numbered 0, after V lost 4 bases and J lost 2 bases. Here the CDR3 reads CASSWTGNYGYTF. DNA of the CDR3: TGTGCCAGCAGTTGGACAGGGAACTATGGCTACACCTTC.

The V gene is TRBV7-9, the J gene TRBJ1-6, with 10 positions matching TRBD1. Germline CDR1 reads SEHNR; CDR2 reads FQNEAQ (reference sequence). V lost 2 bases and J lost 9; bases outside the gene matches: 4. CDR3 length: 15 residues. The CDR3 region is CASSLYDRGLSPLHF. CDR3 DNA: TGTGCCAGCAGCTTATACGACAGGGGGCTTTCACCCCTCCACTTT.

This clone occurred once. The chain joins TRBV5-5 to TRBJ2-2, with 10 bases lining up with TRBD2. Germline V lookup: CDR1 SGHKS, CDR2 YYEKEE (reference sequence). Losses at the gene ends were 5 bases for V and 7 bases for J; bases not matched to a gene: 8. The CDR3 sequence is 15 residues long. The CDR3 spells CASSKLAGSYGELFF. The CDR3 coding sequence is TGTGCCAGCAGTAAACTAGCGGGAAGTTACGGGGAGCTGTTTTTT.

This chain joins TRBV30 and TRBJ1-1; maybe TRBD1 (5 bases). The CDR3 is 14 amino acids. Germline values: CDR1 GTSNPN, CDR2 SVGIG (reference sequence). V gave up 2 bases and J gave up 5 bases, with 15 bases separating them. The CDR3 sequence is CAWSPGTAGTEAFF. DNA of the CDR3: TGTGCCTGGAGTCCCGGGACGGCGGGGACTGAAGCTTTCTTT.

The chain is built from TRBV2 and TRBJ2-5; D call uncertain. Germline CDR1 reads SNHLY; CDR2 reads FYNNEI. The V end lost 6 bases, the J end lost 1 base, and 15 bases lay between the germline ends. This CDR3 comprises 15 residues. The CDR3 is CASSTPRVAQETQYF. DNA for the CDR3: TGTGCCAGCAGCACCCCTCGGGTGGCCCAAGAGACCCAGTACTTC.

The chain is built from TRBV18 and TRBJ2-1, with a weak D call TRBD1 (6 bases). CDR1 is KGHSH and CDR2 is LQKENI in the germline V gene. The CDR3 totals 19 residues. V was trimmed by 7 bases and J by 3 bases, leaving 28 bases between them. The CDR3 bases are TGTGCCAGCTTAACACGGATTGGGCCGGGGCAGGGGAACTACAATGAGCAGTTCTTC. It specifies CASLTRIGPGQGNYNEQFF.

The chain combines TRBV5-1 with TRBJ1-2; TRBD1 might be the D (6 bases). The germline V and J ends were trimmed by 4 bases and 4 bases, with 11 bases remaining between them. This CDR3 is 13 amino acids long. CDR1 is SGHRS, CDR2 YFSETQ, per germline. The DNA of the CDR3 is TGCGCCAGCAGCGTGGACAGCCTCTATGGCTACACCTTC. Translated, it gives CASSVDSLYGYTF.

This chain links TRBV6-6 with TRBJ2-2; D may be TRBD1 (5 bases). The CDR3 loop spans 16 amino acids. V was clipped by 2 bases and J by 0 bases, with 10 bases between them. Germline V CDR1 and CDR2: MNHNY, SVGAGI (reference sequence). The CDR3 region is CASSYRGQANTGELFF. The CDR3 coding sequence is TGTGCCAGCAGTTACCGTGGACAAGCGAACACCGGGGAGCTGTTTTTT.

The V and J genes are TRBV20-1 and TRBJ1-2; a possible D gene is TRBD1 (5 bases). This CDR3 is built from 11 residues. The ends were cut back, 4 bases at V and 4 bases at J, with 7 bases in the middle. Germline assignment: CDR1 DFQATT and CDR2 SNEGSKA (reference sequence). CDR3 sequence (DNA): TGCAGTGCTACAGGGAGCTATGGCTACACCTTC. Translated: CSATGSYGYTF.

The V call is TRBV27, the J call TRBJ2-3, with D maybe TRBD2 (6 bases). Looked up from germline, CDR1 is MNHEY and CDR2 is SMNVEV (reference sequence). Trimming removed 5 bases from V and 4 bases from J, with 13 bases in between. This CDR3 region has 14 residues. DNA of the CDR3: TGTGCCAGCAGTCTCCGGAGGGTGTCAGATACGCAGTATTTT. It encodes CASSLRRVSDTQYF.

V gene TRBV5-4 combines with J gene TRBJ2-7; tentative D call: TRBD2 (7 bases). The CDR3 is 16 residues long. Germline CDR1 is SGHNT and CDR2 is YYREEE (reference sequence). The ends were cut back, 4 bases at V and 6 bases at J, with 23 bases in the middle. Written as DNA, the CDR3 is TGTGCCAGCAGCCGGGGGGTCGGGGGCGCTTTGGGCGAGCAGTACTTC. Amino acid sequence: CASSRGVGGALGEQYF.

The CDR3 nucleotides are TGTGCCACCAGCAGAGATCTGGGGGGGCAGCATTTT. Translated, it gives CATSRDLGGQHF. The chain carries TRBV15 and TRBJ1-5; possible D gene TRBD1, 5 bases. V lost 0 bases to trimming and J lost 13 bases, with 10 bases between them. The germline V gene encodes CDR1 LNHNV and CDR2 YYDKDF (reference sequence). The CDR3 loop spans 12 amino acids.

The genes are TRBV2 and TRBJ1-5; D remains ambiguous. The CDR3 runs 12 residues. Germline loops: CDR1 SNHLY, CDR2 FYNNEI. Trimming stripped 6 bases from V and 1 base from J, with 4 bases between. Here the CDR3 reads CASRGSNQPQHF. CDR3 nucleotides: TGTGCCAGCAGGGGGAGCAATCAGCCCCAGCATTTT. Filled out from reference TRBV2 and TRBJ1-5, the complete variable domain reads EPEVTQTPSHQVTQMGQEVILRCVPISNHLYFYWYRQILGQKVEFLVSFYNNEISEKSEIFDDQFSVERPDGSNFTLKIRSTKLEDSAMYFCASRGSNQPQHFGDGTRLSIL.

The rearrangement uses TRBV6-1 and TRBJ2-5; 7 nucleotides align to TRBD2. The J segment lost 5 bases and the V segment lost 7 bases, leaving 10 bases of the junction unmatched. The CDR3 runs to 14 residues. Germline V gene lookup returns CDR1 MNHNS and CDR2 SASEGT. CDR3 sequence reads: CASIISGVGETQYF. In DNA form, the CDR3 reads TGTGCCAGCATTATCAGCGGGGTCGGGGAGACCCAGTACTTC.

J is TRBJ2-1 and V is TRBV5-5, with 7 bases lining up with TRBD1. J lost 4 bases, V lost 6 bases, and 7 bases had no gene match. There are 14 residues in the CDR3. Germline V CDR1 and CDR2: SGHKS, YYEKEE (reference sequence). This CDR3 reads CASNPGQNYNEQFF. The CDR3 DNA is TGTGCCAGCAACCCGGGACAGAATTACAATGAGCAGTTCTTC.

This clone was observed a few times. V is TRBV20-1 and J is TRBJ1-3; D gene ambiguous. V shed 6 bases and J shed 4 bases, with 7 bases lying between them. The CDR3 runs 11 residues. CDR1 is DFQATT, CDR2 SNEGSKA, per germline (reference sequence). The CDR3 is CSAPRGNTIYF. In DNA form, the CDR3 reads TGCAGTGCCCCCCGGGGAAACACCATATATTTT.

J is TRBJ1-5 and V is TRBV5-6; D possibly corresponds to TRBD1 (5 bases). Germline CDR1 SGHDT, CDR2 YYEEEE. CDR3 length: 12 amino acids. V shed 1 base and J shed 7 bases, with 6 bases lying between them. The CDR3: CASSLRGQPQHF. In nucleotides, the CDR3 is TGTGCCAGCAGCTTGAGGGGCCAGCCCCAGCATTTT.

V and J are TRBV6-5 and TRBJ2-3, with unresolved D. Looked up from germline, CDR1 is MNHEY and CDR2 is SVGAGI. This CDR3 region has 13 residues. V lost 5 bases to trimming and J lost 6 bases, with 12 bases between them. The CDR3: CASSGVPGDTQYF. The CDR3 bases are TGTGCCAGCAGTGGGGTCCCTGGGGATACGCAGTATTTT.

V usage is TRBV5-1 and J usage is TRBJ1-6; the D is unclear. Germline V gene data show CDR1 as SGHRS and CDR2 as YFSETQ. Trimming removed 1 base from V and 0 bases from J, with 8 bases in between. The CDR3 has 16 amino acids. Here the CDR3 reads CASSLLETSYNSPLHF. The CDR3 DNA reads as TGCGCCAGCAGCTTGTTGGAAACCTCCTATAATTCACCCCTCCACTTT.

CDR3 amino acids: CASSPGLTLQAFF. CDR3 sequence (DNA): TGTGCCAGCTCACCAGGGCTCACACTACAAGCTTTCTTT. V gene TRBV18 combines with J gene TRBJ1-1; no reliable D call. The CDR3 spans 13 residues. V was trimmed by 2 bases and J by 9 bases, leaving 13 bases between them. Germline CDR1 reads KGHSH; CDR2 reads LQKENI.

The chain combines TRBV30 with TRBJ1-1, with a possible D match to TRBD1 (6 bases). The germline CDR1 and CDR2 sequences are GTSNPN and SVGIG (reference sequence). Trimming pared 0 bases from V and 11 bases from J, leaving 19 bases between. The CDR3 length is 14 residues. CDR3 nucleotides: TGTGCCTGGAGTGTACGGGGACAAGATAGCTGGGCTTTCTTT. Translated: CAWSVRGQDSWAFF. Full variable domain (rest looked up from reference TRBV30 and TRBJ1-1): SQTIHQWPATLVQPVGSPLSLECTVEGTSNPNLYWYRQAAGRGLQLLFYSVGIGQISSEVPQNLSASRPQDRQFILSSKKLLLSDSGFYLCAWSVRGQDSWAFFGQGTRLTVV.

The chain combines TRBV6-1 with TRBJ2-1; the D gene is possibly TRBD1 (5 bases). The CDR3 has 14 amino acids. Trimming took 6 bases from V and 5 from J, leaving 14 bases between them. Germline V CDR1 and CDR2: MNHNS, SASEGT. Written as DNA, the CDR3 is TGTGCCAGCAGAGTCCCCGGACAAAACAATGAGCAGTTCTTC. Protein: CASRVPGQNNEQFF.